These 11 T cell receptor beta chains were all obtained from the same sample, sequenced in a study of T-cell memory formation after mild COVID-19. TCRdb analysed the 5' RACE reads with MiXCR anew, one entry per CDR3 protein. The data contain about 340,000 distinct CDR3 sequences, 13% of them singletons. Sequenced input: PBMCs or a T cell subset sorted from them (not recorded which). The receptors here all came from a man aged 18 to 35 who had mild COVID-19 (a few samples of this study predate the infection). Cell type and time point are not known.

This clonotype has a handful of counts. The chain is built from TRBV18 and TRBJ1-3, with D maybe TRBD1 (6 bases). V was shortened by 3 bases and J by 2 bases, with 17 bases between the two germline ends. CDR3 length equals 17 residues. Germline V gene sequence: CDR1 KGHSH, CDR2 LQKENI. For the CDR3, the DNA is TGTGCCAGCTCACCGCGGCAGTCAGGGGCAGCTGGAAACACCATATATTTT. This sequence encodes CASSPRQSGAAGNTIYF.

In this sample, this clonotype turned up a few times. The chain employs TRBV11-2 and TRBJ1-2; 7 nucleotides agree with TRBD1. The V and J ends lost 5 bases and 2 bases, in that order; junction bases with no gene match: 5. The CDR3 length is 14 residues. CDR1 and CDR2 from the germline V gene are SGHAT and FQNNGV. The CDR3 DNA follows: TGTGCCAGCAGCACCCCGACAGGGAACTATGGCTACACCTTC. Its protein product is CASSTPTGNYGYTF.

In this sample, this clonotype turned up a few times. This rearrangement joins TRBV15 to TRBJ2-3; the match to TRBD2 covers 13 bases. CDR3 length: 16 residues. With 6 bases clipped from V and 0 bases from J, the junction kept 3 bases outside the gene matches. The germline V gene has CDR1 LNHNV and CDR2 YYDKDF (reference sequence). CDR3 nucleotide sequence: TGTGCCACCAGGAGGACTAGCGGGGGTAGCACAGATACGCAGTATTTT. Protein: CATRRTSGGSTDTQYF. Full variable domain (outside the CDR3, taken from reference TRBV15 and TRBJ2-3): DAMVIQNPRYQVTQFGKPVTLSCSQTLNHNVMYWYQQKSSQAPKLLFHYYDKDFNNEADTPDNFQSRRPNTSFCFLDIRSPGLGDTAMYLCATRRTSGGSTDTQYFGPGTRLTVL.

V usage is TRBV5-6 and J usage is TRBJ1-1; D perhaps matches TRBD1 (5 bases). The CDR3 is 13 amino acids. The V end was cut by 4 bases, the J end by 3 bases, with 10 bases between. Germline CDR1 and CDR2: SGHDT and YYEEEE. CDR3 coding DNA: TGTGCCAGCAGCCCTGACAGTGACACTGAAGCTTTCTTT. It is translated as CASSPDSDTEAFF.

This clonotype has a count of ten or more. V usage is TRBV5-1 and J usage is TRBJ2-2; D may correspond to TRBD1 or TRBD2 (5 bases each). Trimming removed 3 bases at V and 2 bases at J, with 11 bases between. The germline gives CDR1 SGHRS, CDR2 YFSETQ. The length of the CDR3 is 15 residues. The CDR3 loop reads CASSYPGPNTGELFF. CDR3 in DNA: TGCGCCAGCAGCTACCCGGGACCCAACACCGGGGAGCTGTTTTTT.

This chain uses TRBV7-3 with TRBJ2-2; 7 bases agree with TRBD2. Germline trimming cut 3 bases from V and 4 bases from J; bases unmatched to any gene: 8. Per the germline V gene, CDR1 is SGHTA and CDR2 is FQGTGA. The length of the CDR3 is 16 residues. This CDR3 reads CASSFLGGSSTGELFF. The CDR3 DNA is TGTGCCAGCAGCTTTTTGGGAGGGTCTTCCACCGGGGAGCTGTTTTTT.

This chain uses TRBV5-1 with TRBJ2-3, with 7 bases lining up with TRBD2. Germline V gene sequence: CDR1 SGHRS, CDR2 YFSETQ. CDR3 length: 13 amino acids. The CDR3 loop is CTTSGGSTDTQYF. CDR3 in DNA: TGCACCACCTCGGGGGGAAGCACAGATACGCAGTATTTT.

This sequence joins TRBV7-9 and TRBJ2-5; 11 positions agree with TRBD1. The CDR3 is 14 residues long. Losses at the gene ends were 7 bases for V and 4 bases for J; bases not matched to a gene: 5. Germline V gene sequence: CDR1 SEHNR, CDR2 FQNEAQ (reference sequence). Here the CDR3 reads CASIPGQGGETQYF. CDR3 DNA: TGTGCCAGCATTCCGGGACAGGGGGGAGAGACCCAGTACTTC.

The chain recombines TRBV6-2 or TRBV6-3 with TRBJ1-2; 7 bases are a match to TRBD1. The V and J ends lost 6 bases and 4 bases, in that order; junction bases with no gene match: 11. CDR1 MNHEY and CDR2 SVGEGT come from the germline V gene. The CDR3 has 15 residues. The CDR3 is CASSFTGTASYGYTF. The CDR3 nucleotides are TGTGCCAGCAGCTTTACCGGGACAGCCTCCTATGGCTACACCTTC.

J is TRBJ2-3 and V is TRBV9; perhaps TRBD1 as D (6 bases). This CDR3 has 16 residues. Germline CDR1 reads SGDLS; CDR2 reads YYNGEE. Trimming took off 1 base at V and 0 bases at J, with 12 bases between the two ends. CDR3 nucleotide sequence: TGTGCCAGCAGCGTATCTCAGGGGCTAAGCACAGATACGCAGTATTTT. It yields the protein CASSVSQGLSTDTQYF.

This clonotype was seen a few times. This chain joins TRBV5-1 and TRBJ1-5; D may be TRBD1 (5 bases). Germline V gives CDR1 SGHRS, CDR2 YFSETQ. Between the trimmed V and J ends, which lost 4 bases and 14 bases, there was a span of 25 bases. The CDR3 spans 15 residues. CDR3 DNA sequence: TGCGCCAGCAGCCCGGTGGGGGATGGGCGGGCTCAAGAGCATTTT. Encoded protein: CASSPVGDGRAQEHF.